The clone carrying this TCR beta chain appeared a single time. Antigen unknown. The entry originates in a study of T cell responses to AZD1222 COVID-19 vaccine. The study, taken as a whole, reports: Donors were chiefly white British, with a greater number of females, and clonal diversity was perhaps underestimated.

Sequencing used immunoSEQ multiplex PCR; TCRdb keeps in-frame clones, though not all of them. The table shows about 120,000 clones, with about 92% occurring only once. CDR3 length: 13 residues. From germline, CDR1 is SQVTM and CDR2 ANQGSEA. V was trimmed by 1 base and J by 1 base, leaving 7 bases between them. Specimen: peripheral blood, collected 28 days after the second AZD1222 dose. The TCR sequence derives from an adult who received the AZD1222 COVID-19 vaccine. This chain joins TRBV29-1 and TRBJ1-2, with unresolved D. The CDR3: CSVEGLYNYGYTF. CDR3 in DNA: TGCAGCGTTGAAGGCCTTTATAACTATGGCTACACCTTC.